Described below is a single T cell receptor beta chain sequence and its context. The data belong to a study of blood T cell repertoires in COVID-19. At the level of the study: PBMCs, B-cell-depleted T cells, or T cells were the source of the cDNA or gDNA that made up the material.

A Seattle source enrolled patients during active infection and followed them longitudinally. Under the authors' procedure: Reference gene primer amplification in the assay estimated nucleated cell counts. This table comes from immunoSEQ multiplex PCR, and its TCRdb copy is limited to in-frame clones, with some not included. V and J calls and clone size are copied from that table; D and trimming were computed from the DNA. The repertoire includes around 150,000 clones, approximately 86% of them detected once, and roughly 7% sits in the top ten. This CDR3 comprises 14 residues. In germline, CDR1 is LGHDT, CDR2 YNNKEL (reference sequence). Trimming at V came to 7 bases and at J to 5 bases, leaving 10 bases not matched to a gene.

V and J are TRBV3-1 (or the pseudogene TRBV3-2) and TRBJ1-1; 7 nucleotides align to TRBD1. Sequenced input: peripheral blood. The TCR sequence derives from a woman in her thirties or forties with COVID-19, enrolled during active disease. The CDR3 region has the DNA TGTGCCAGCACCCCCCGGACAGGAGGGACTGAAGCTTTCTTT. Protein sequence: CASTPRTGGTEAFF.